Listed below are T cell receptor beta chains from one sample, sequenced in a study of blood T cell repertoires in COVID-19. Clones were sequenced by immunoSEQ multiplex PCR, and TCRdb holds only the in-frame ones, with some missing. The sample gives 250,000 or so clones, 65% to 85% of which show up once; about 3.5% is in the top ten. Sequencing was done on a sample of PBMCs or T cells enriched from blood (not recorded which). These receptors were collected from a man aged 50 or older who had recovered from COVID-19. Each CDR3 is given with its conserved first and last residue. The order of the fields is CDR3 length, J gene, V gene, clone size, D gene, CDR3 protein, CDR3 DNA. D genes are given only for firm matches. Clone sizes are given selectively: once, few, many, or a class where the clone is expanded.

15 TRBJ2-3 TRBV5-1 NA TRBD1 CASSGTGGKADTQYF TGCGCCAGCAGTGGGACAGGGGGAAAAGCAGATACGCAGTATTTT
11 TRBJ1-1 TRBV10-3 few TRBD1 CAATGDTEAFF TGTGCCGCTACAGGGGACACTGAAGCTTTCTTT
12 TRBJ1-1 TRBV18 few NA CASSPGATEAFF TGTGCCAGCTCTCCCGGAGCGACTGAAGCTTTCTTT
17 TRBJ2-1 TRBV19 NA TRBD2 CASMGTLSGSFDNEQFF TGTGCCAGTATGGGGACCCTTAGCGGGAGTTTCGACAATGAGCAGTTCTTC
15 TRBJ1-5 TRBV28 NA TRBD1 CASSSGQSSNQPQHF TGTGCCAGCAGTTCGGGACAGTCTTCCAATCAGCCCCAGCATTTT
18 TRBJ2-1 TRBV7-2 NA TRBD1 CASSLDPWTGRSYNEQFF TGTGCCAGCAGCTTAGACCCCTGGACAGGGCGCTCCTACAATGAGCAGTTCTTC
18 TRBJ1-2 TRBV10-3 NA NA CAISELRTLKTSLYGYTF TGTGCCATCAGTGAGTTGAGGACACTGAAGACTTCCCTCTATGGCTACACCTTC
18 TRBJ2-5 TRBV12-5 NA TRBD2 CASGLATQHGTSEETQYF TGTGCTAGTGGTTTGGCAACGCAGCATGGGACTAGCGAAGAGACCCAGTACTTC
14 TRBJ1-5 TRBV25-1 NA NA CASRKGGGNQPQHF TGTGCCAGCAGAAAAGGGGGAGGGAATCAGCCCCAGCATTTT
15 TRBJ1-1 TRBV5-1 NA TRBD1 CASSLVGQGAPEAFF TGCGCCAGCAGCTTGGTTGGACAGGGGGCCCCTGAAGCTTTCTTT
13 TRBJ2-5 TRBV27 NA TRBD2 CASSATGGETQYF TGTGCCAGCAGTGCCACGGGGGGGGAGACCCAGTACTTC
14 TRBJ1-5 TRBV27 once NA CASRGSMDNQPQHF TGTGCCAGCAGAGGGAGTATGGACAATCAGCCCCAGCATTTT
15 TRBJ2-3 TRBV18 NA NA CASSPFDSYTDTQYF TGTGCCAGCTCACCATTCGACAGTTACACAGATACGCAGTATTTT
15 TRBJ2-1 TRBV29-1 NA NA CSVGYAGPNHNEQFF TGCAGCGTTGGATATGCAGGGCCTAACCACAATGAGCAGTTCTTC
12 TRBJ2-1 TRBV12-3/TRBV12-4 NA NA CASSSGGLRWFF TGTGCCAGCAGTTCCGGGGGATTGAGGTGGTTCTTC
15 TRBJ1-2 TRBV5-8 NA NA CASSLASGFHYGYTF TGTGCCAGCAGCTTGGCCTCAGGTTTTCACTATGGCTACACCTTC
18 TRBJ2-1 TRBV3-1/TRBV3-2 NA TRBD2 CASSRYLAAESSYNEQFF TGTGCCAGCAGCCGATACCTAGCGGCCGAAAGCTCCTACAATGAGCAGTTCTTC
15 TRBJ2-2 TRBV11-3 once NA CASSLGTGDTGELFF TGTGCCAGCAGCTTAGGTACAGGAGACACCGGGGAGCTGTTTTTT
14 TRBJ1-1 TRBV18 once NA CASSPDSRMTEAFF TGTGCCAGCTCACCTGACAGTAGGATGACTGAAGCTTTCTTT
13 TRBJ2-3 TRBV27 NA TRBD1 CASRGQGPDTQYF TGTGCCAGCAGAGGACAGGGGCCAGATACGCAGTATTTT
14 TRBJ2-7 TRBV18 NA TRBD1 CASSTDRGSYEQYF TGTGCCAGCTCAACCGACAGGGGTTCCTACGAGCAGTACTTC
15 TRBJ2-1 TRBV2 NA NA CASSGTGTRGNEQFF TGTGCCAGCAGTGGAACCGGGACTCGGGGCAATGAGCAGTTCTTC
14 TRBJ1-6 TRBV6-5 NA TRBD1 CASSQQGASSPLHF TGTGCCAGCAGTCAACAGGGGGCAAGTTCACCCCTCCACTTT
15 TRBJ1-2 TRBV5-5 NA TRBD1 CASSLVGTGVSGYTF TGTGCCAGCAGCTTGGTCGGGACAGGGGTGTCCGGCTACACCTTC
14 TRBJ2-2 TRBV6-5 few NA CASSYNRGTGELFF TGTGCCAGCAGTTACAATAGGGGCACCGGGGAGCTGTTTTTT
16 TRBJ2-7 TRBV5-1 NA TRBD2 CASSLGLAGVSYEQYF TGCGCCAGCAGCTTGGGACTAGCGGGAGTCTCCTACGAGCAGTACTTC
16 TRBJ2-3 TRBV7-3 NA TRBD2 CASSSWTGTRTDTQYF TGTGCCAGCAGCTCGTGGACCGGGACTAGAACAGATACGCAGTATTTT
13 TRBJ1-2 TRBV19 NA TRBD1 CASTGQGNYGYTF TGTGCCAGCACGGGACAGGGGAACTATGGCTACACCTTC